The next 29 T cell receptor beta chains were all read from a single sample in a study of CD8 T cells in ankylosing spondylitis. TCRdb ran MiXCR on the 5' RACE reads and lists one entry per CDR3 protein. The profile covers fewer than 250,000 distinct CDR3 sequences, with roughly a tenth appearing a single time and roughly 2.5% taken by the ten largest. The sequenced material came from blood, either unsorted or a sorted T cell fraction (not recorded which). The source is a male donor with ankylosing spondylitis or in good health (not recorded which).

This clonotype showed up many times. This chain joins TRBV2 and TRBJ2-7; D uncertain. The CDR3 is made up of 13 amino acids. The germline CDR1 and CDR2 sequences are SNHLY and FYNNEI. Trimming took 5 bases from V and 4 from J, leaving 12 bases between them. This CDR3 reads CASSSGSDYEQYF. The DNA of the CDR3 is TGTGCCAGCAGTTCCGGGTCCGATTACGAGCAGTACTTC.

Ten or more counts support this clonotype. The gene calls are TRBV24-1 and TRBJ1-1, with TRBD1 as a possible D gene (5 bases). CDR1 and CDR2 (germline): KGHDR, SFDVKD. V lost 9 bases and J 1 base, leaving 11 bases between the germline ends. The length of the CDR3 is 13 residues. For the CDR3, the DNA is TGTGCCACCCGGGAAGGGGAGAACACTGAAGCTTTCTTT. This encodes CATREGENTEAFF.

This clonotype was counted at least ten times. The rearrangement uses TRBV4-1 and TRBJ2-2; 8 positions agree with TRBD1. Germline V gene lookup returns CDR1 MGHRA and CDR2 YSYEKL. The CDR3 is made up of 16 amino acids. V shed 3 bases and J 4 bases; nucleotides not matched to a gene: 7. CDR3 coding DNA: TGCGCCAGCAGCCAGGACGCGACAGGGGTCACCGGGGAGCTGTTTTTT. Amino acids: CASSQDATGVTGELFF.

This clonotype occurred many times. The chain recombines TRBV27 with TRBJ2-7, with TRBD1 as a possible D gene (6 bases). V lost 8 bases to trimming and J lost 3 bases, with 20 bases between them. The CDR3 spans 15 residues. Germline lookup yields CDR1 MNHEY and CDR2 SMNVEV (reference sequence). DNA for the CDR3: TGTGCCAGCGCAACTACGGGACATGATAACTACGAGCAGTACTTC. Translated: CASATTGHDNYEQYF.

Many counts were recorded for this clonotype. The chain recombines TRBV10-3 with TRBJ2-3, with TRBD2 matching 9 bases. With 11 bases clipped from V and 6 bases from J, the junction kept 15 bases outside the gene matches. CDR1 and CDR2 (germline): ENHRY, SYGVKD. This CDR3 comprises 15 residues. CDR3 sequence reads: CAAKRPSGEGDTQYF. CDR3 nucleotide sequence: TGTGCCGCCAAGAGGCCTAGCGGGGAAGGGGATACGCAGTATTTT.

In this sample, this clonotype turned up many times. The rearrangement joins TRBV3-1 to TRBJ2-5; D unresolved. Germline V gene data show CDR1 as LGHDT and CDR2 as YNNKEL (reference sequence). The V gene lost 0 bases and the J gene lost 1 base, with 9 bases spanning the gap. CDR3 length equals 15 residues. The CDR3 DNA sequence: TGTGCCAGCAGCCAAGATCCAGGCCGCCAAGAGACCCAGTACTTC. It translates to CASSQDPGRQETQYF.

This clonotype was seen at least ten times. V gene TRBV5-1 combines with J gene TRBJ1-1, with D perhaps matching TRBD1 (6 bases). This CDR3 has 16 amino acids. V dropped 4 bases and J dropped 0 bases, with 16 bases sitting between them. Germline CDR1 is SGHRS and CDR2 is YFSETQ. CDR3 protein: CASSLLGGTLNTEAFF. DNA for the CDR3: TGCGCCAGCAGCCTCCTTGGGGGGACATTGAACACTGAAGCTTTCTTT.

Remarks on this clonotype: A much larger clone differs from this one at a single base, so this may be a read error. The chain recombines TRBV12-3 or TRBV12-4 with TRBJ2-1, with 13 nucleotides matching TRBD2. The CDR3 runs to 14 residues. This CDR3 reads CTSSFRLAGGEQFF. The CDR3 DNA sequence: TGTACCAGCAGTTTCCGACTAGCGGGGGGTGAGCAGTTCTTC.

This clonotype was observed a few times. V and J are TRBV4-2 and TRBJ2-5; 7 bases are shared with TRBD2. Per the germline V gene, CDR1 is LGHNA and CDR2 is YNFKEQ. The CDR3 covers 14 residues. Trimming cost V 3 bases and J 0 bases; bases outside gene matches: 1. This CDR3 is CASSHGTNQETQYF. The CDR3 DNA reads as TGTGCCAGCAGCCACGGGACTAACCAAGAGACCCAGTACTTC.

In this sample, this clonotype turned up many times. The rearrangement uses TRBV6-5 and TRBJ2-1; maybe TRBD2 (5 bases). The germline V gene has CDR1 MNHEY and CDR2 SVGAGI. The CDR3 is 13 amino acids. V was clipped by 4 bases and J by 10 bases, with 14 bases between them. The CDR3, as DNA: TGTGCCAGCAGTTGGGGTACTAGATCCGAGCAGTTCTTC. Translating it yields CASSWGTRSEQFF.

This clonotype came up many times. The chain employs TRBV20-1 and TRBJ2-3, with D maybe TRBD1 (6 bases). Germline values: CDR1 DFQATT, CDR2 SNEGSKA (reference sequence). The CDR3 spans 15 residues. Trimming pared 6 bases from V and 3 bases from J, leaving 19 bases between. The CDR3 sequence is CSATNPTGPTDTQYF. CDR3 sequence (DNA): TGCAGTGCGACCAACCCGACAGGTCCTACAGATACGCAGTATTTT.

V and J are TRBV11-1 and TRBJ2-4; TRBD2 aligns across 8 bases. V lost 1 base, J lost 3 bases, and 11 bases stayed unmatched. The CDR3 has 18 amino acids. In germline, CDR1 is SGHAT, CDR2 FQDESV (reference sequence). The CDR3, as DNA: TGTGCCAGCAGCTTAGTCCGTCCCCCGGGAGGGGTCAAAAACATTCAGTACTTC. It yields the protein CASSLVRPPGGVKNIQYF.

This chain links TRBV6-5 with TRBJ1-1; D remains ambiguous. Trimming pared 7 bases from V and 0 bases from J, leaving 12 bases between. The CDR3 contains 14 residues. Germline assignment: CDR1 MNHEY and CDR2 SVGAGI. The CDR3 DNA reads TGTGCCAGCACTTTGACCAGGATGAACACTGAAGCTTTCTTT. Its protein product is CASTLTRMNTEAFF.

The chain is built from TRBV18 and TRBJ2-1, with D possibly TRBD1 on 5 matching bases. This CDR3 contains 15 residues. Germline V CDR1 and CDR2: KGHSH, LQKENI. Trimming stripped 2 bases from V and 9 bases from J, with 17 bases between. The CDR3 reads CASSPSPGSLPEQFF. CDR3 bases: TGTGCCAGCTCACCATCCCCAGGGTCTCTCCCTGAGCAGTTCTTC.

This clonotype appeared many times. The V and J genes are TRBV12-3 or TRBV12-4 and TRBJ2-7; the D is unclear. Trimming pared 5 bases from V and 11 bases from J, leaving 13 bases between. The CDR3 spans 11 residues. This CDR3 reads CASSPGSGEYF. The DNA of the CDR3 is TGTGCCAGCAGTCCCGGGTCAGGAGAGTACTTC.

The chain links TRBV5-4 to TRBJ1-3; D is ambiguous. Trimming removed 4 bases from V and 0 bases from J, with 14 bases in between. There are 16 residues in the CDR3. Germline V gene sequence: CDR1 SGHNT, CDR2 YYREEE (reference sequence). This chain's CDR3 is CASSVAQSPSGNTIYF. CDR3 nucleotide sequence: TGTGCCAGCAGCGTAGCACAAAGCCCCTCTGGAAACACCATATATTTT.

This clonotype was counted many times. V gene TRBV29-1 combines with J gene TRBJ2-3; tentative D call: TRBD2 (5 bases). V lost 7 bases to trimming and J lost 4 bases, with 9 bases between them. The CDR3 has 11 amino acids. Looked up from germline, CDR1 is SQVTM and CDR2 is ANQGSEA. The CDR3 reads CSAVGADTQYF. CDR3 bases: TGCAGCGCCGTCGGGGCAGATACGCAGTATTTT.

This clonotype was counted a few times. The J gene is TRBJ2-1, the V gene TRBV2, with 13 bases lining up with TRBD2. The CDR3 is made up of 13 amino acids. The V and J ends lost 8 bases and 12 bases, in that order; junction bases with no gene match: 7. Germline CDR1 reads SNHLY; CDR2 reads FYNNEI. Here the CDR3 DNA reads TGTGCCAGCGGGGGACTAGCGGGATACGGGCAGTTCTTC. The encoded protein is CASGGLAGYGQFF.

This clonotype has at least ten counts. This CDR3 reads CASSPMGGVPYGYTF. CDR3 bases: TGTGCCAGCAGCCCAATGGGGGGGGTCCCCTATGGCTACACCTTC. The genes are TRBV7-2 and TRBJ1-2; maybe TRBD1 (5 bases). Trimming removed 5 bases from V and 4 bases from J, with 17 bases in between. The CDR3 covers 15 residues. Germline loops: CDR1 SGHTA, CDR2 FQGNSA.

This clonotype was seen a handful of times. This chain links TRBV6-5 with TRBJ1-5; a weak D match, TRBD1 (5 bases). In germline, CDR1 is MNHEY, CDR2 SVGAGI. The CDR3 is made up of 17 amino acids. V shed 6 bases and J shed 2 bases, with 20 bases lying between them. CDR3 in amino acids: CASSSSVGGVGNQPQHF. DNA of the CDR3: TGTGCCAGCAGCTCCTCCGTGGGGGGTGTGGGCAATCAGCCCCAGCATTTT.

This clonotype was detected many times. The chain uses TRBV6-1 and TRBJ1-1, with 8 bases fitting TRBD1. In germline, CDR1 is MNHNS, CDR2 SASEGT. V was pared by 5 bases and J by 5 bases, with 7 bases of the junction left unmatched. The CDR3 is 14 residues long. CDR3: CASSPRDRITEAFF. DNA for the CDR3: TGTGCCAGCAGTCCTAGGGACAGGATAACTGAAGCTTTCTTT.

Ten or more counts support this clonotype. CDR3 coding DNA: TGTGCCAGCAGTTCCACTTCAACAGTTACTAGCAATCAGCCCCAGCATTTT. Its translation is CASSSTSTVTSNQPQHF. The rearrangement uses TRBV27 and TRBJ1-5; unclear D gene. The V end lost 4 bases, the J end lost 0 bases, and 16 bases lay between the germline ends. CDR3 length: 17 amino acids. Germline V CDR1 and CDR2: MNHEY, SMNVEV (reference sequence).

The CDR3 reads CASGLDSQPQHF. The CDR3, as DNA: TGTGCTAGTGGTTTAGATTCTCAGCCCCAGCATTTT. V usage is TRBV12-5 and J usage is TRBJ1-5; D gene uncertain. V lost 3 bases to trimming and J lost 6 bases, with 6 bases between them. Germline CDR1 is LGHNT and CDR2 is FRNRAP. This CDR3 contains 12 residues.

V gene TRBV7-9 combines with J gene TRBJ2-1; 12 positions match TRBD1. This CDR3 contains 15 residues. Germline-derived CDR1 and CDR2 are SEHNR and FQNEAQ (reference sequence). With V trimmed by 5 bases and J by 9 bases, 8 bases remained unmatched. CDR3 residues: CASSLGQGARTEQFF. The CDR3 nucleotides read TGTGCCAGCAGCCTGGGACAGGGGGCGCGTACTGAGCAGTTCTTC.

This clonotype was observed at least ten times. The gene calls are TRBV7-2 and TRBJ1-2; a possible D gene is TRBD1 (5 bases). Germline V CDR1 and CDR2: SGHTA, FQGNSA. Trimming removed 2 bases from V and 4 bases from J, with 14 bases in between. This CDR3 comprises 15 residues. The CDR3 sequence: CASSLPGRGLYGYTF. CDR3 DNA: TGTGCCAGCAGCTTACCAGGACGGGGACTCTATGGCTACACCTTC.

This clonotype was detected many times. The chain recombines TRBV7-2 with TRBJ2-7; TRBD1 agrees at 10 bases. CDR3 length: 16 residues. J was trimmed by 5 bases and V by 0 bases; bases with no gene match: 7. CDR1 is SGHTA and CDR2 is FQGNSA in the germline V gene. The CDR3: CASSLAPGQGSHEQYF. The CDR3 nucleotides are TGTGCCAGCAGCTTAGCTCCGGGACAGGGGTCTCACGAGCAGTACTTC.

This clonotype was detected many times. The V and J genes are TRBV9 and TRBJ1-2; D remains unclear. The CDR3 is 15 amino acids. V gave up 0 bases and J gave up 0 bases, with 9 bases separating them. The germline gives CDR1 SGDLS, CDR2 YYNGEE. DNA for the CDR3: TGTGCCAGCAGCGTAGGGCAGGCAGCTAACTATGGCTACACCTTC. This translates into CASSVGQAANYGYTF.

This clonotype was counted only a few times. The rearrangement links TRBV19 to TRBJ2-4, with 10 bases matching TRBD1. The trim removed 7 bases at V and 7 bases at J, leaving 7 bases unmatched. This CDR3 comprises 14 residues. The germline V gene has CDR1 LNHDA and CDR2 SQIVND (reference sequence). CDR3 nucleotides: TGTGCCAGTATGCAGACAGGGGGCTCGAACATTCAGTACTTC. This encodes CASMQTGGSNIQYF.

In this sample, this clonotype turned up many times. In nucleotides, the CDR3 is TGTGCCAGCAGCCCACCCAGGGGGACAGGGGGGTACACTGAAGCTTTCTTT. This encodes CASSPPRGTGGYTEAFF. The J gene is TRBJ1-1, the V gene TRBV9; 11 positions agree with TRBD1. The CDR3 has 17 amino acids. From germline, CDR1 is SGDLS and CDR2 YYNGEE. V lost 4 bases, J lost 3 bases, and 11 bases stayed unmatched.